Detailed here is one T cell receptor (beta chain). The sample is drawn from a study of cytomegalovirus exposure and HLA in healthy donors. The CDR3 extends over 16 amino acids. In germline, CDR1 is MGHRA, CDR2 YSYEKL. V shed 4 bases and J 2 bases; nucleotides not matched to a gene: 9. This PCR relied on a set of 60 Vbeta primers and 13 Jbeta primers. Only in-frame clones appear in the TCRdb table, and some are missing; sequencing was by immunoSEQ multiplex PCR. This table has approximately 100,000 clones, more than 75% appearing once. The TCR was taken from a woman aged 18-29 years in good health and CMV-seropositive. This rearrangement joins TRBV4-1 to TRBJ2-7, with 9 bases lining up with TRBD1. The material sequenced was PBMCs. In nucleotides, the CDR3 is TGCGCCAGCAGCCCCCTTGAAACAGGGGGCACCTACGAGCAGTACTTC. This encodes CASSPLETGGTYEQYF.